The TCR beta chain under discussion was sequenced for a study of blood T cell repertoires in COVID-19. As for the study in general: The origin of the acute and convalescent COVID-19 samples was the United States, Italy and Spain. PBMCs, B-cell-depleted T cells, or T cells provided the cDNA or gDNA that made up the material.

The V gene lost 5 bases and the J gene lost 5 bases, with 14 bases spanning the gap. Germline values: CDR1 SGHNT, CDR2 YYREEE (reference sequence). CDR3 length: 15 residues. In the authors' workflow: Estimated nucleated cell counts came from reference gene primer amplification. Measured with immunoSEQ multiplex PCR; TCRdb has only the in-frame clones, and not every one. Clone size and V and J calls were adopted from that table, with D and trimming inferred from the DNA. The sample comprises some 80,000 clones, about 82% of which are singletons, and about a fifth rests with the top ten. The sample taken for sequencing was peripheral blood. The chain links TRBV5-4 to TRBJ1-6; D might be TRBD1 (6 bases). This clonotype was obtained from a woman older than 75 in a cohort sampled during active or convalescent COVID-19. CDR3 coding DNA: TGTGCCAGCAGACAGGGAACGTCGGATAATTCACCCCTCCACTTT. Protein: CASRQGTSDNSPLHF. Together with reference TRBV5-4 and TRBJ1-6, the CDR3 gives the full variable domain: ETGVTQSPTHLIKTRGQQVTLRCSSQSGHNTVSWYQQALGQGPQFIFQYYREEENGRGNFPPRFSGLQFPNYSSELNVNALELDDSALYLCASRQGTSDNSPLHFGNGTRLTVT.